The source of this TCR beta chain is a study of T cells in Graves' hyperthyroidism and ophthalmopathy. Trimming pared 5 bases from V and 8 bases from J, leaving 12 bases between. This CDR3 is 12 amino acids long. This clonotype was recorded at least ten times. The CDR3 regions of TCR beta were amplified from RNA transcripts. HTBI primers were used for first-round RT-PCR of the TCR CDR3. TCRdb reprocessed the multiplex PCR reads via MiXCR and lists one record per CDR3 protein. The repertoire consists of 300,000 or so distinct CDR3 sequences, with roughly 17% occurring once and the leading ten covering approximately 35%.

The J gene is TRBJ1-2, the V gene TRBV12-3 or TRBV12-4, with D maybe TRBD1 (6 bases). Sequenced: blood. This sequence originates from a man aged 25 to 40 with Graves' hyperthyroidism. The CDR3 DNA reads as TGTGCCAGCAGTCTGGGGGGGGCCGGCTACACCTTC. Its protein product is CASSLGGAGYTF.